This passage covers 14 T cell receptor beta chains from one sample sequenced in a study of control samples from healthy donors and cancer patients. Generated by immunoSEQ multiplex PCR, the TCRdb table keeps only in-frame clones and is missing some. The table includes tens of thousands of clones, more than 85% detected once. Material: PBMCs. Every receptor here comes from a woman aged 40 to 50 with lung cancer.

The rearrangement links TRBV6-4 to TRBJ1-5; D gene uncertain. Germline CDR1 MRHNA, CDR2 SNTAGT. The CDR3 runs to 13 residues. With 5 bases removed from V and 4 bases from J, the gap between germline ends came to 9 bases. The CDR3 coding sequence is TGTGCCAGCAGTACACAGCTTAATCAGCCCCAGCATTTT. Amino acid sequence: CASSTQLNQPQHF.

The J gene is TRBJ2-2, the V gene TRBV27; TRBD2 might be the D (7 bases). This CDR3 spans 17 amino acids. Germline CDR1 is MNHEY and CDR2 is SMNVEV (reference sequence). V lost 5 bases to trimming and J lost 3 bases, with 19 bases between them. Here the CDR3 DNA reads TGTGCCAGCAGTCTTAACGGGGGGCGGTTGGACACCGGGGAGCTGTTTTTT. Its translation is CASSLNGGRLDTGELFF.

The V call is TRBV21-1, the J call TRBJ2-2; the table names TRBD1, a call not compared with the DNA. TRBV21-1 is flagged as a pseudogene. CDR3 length equals 18 residues. This CDR3 is CASSRRGMYSPSGGELFF. The CDR3 coding sequence is TGTGCCAGCAGCCGTAGGGGAATGTACTCGCCCTCCGGCGGGGAGCTGTTTTTT.

The V and J genes are TRBV19 and TRBJ2-1, with TRBD2 matching 11 bases. Germline V CDR1 and CDR2: LNHDA, SQIVND (reference sequence). The CDR3 loop spans 17 amino acids. The V and J ends lost 5 bases and 0 bases, in that order; junction bases with no gene match: 6. Here the CDR3 DNA reads TGTGCCAGTAGTGAGACTAGCGGGGCTGACTCCTACAATGAGCAGTTCTTC. Translated, it gives CASSETSGADSYNEQFF.

The gene calls are TRBV18 and TRBJ2-7; unclear D gene. Germline loops: CDR1 KGHSH, CDR2 LQKENI. The CDR3 length is 14 residues. Trimming left V 0 bases short and J 1 base short, with 7 bases between. CDR3 sequence (DNA): TGTGCCAGCTCACCACCTACCGATTCCTACGAGCAGTACTTC. Its protein is CASSPPTDSYEQYF.

The chain carries TRBV5-1 and TRBJ2-6; D remains ambiguous. Germline V CDR1 and CDR2: SGHRS, YFSETQ. Trimming took 4 bases from V and 0 from J, leaving 20 bases between them. The CDR3 has 19 amino acids. The CDR3 DNA follows: TGCGCCAGCAGCCCACGCCCCCATCCAGTCAGCTCTGGGGCCAACGTCCTGACTTTC. Its translation: CASSPRPHPVSSGANVLTF.

Only one count was recorded for this clone. This sequence joins TRBV27 and TRBJ1-6; possibly TRBD1 for D (5 bases). This CDR3 is 19 amino acids long. Looked up from germline, CDR1 is MNHEY and CDR2 is SMNVEV (reference sequence). The V gene lost 6 bases and the J gene lost 0 bases, with 21 bases spanning the gap. CDR3 nucleotide sequence: TGTGCCAGCAGCCCTTCGGGGGGACGGAAGAGCTCCTATAATTCACCCCTCCACTTT. Translation gives CASSPSGGRKSSYNSPLHF.

The V call is TRBV5-1, the J call TRBJ1-4; D may be TRBD1 (6 bases). There are 15 residues in the CDR3. V gave up 4 bases and J gave up 7 bases, with 17 bases separating them. Germline-derived CDR1 and CDR2 are SGHRS and YFSETQ. In DNA, the CDR3 is TGCGCCAGCAGCCTGGACAGCTCTTTCGGTGAAAAACTGTTTTTT. Protein sequence: CASSLDSSFGEKLFF.

The chain has TRBV6-5 and TRBJ1-5, with D maybe TRBD1 (5 bases). CDR1 is MNHEY, CDR2 SVGAGI, per germline. The CDR3 spans 13 residues. V shed 10 bases and J shed 3 bases, with 13 bases lying between them. Here the CDR3 reads CAIGPGPNQPQHF. CDR3 bases: TGTGCCATCGGTCCGGGACCCAATCAGCCCCAGCATTTT.

CDR3 residues: CTSRKRGPPLSDTGELFF. The DNA of the CDR3 is TGCACCAGCAGAAAAAGGGGTCCTCCCTTGTCCGACACCGGGGAGCTGTTTTTT. The V gene is TRBV1, the J gene TRBJ2-2; the table's D call, TRBD1, was not checked against the DNA. TRBV1 is deemed a pseudogene. CDR3 length: 18 amino acids.

The genes are TRBV19 and TRBJ1-2; tentatively, D is TRBD1 (6 bases). The CDR3 totals 13 residues. The germline V gene has CDR1 LNHDA and CDR2 SQIVND (reference sequence). V was clipped by 9 bases and J by 7 bases, with 18 bases between them. The CDR3 nucleotides are TGTGCCAGCCGTCGTAGGGGGAGGGGTGGCTACACCTTC. Protein: CASRRRGRGGYTF.

V usage is TRBV30 and J usage is TRBJ2-4, with D perhaps assigned TRBD1 or TRBD2 (6 bases each). V lost 0 bases and J 2 bases, leaving 17 bases between the germline ends. Looked up from germline, CDR1 is GTSNPN and CDR2 is SVGIG (reference sequence). The CDR3 spans 17 residues. The CDR3 protein is CAWSVNPSGATKNIQYF. The CDR3 coding sequence is TGTGCCTGGAGTGTAAATCCCTCGGGGGCGACCAAAAACATTCAGTACTTC.

This clone was seen a single time. The chain recombines TRBV7-3 with TRBJ2-3; D tentatively reads TRBD1 or TRBD2 (5 bases each). The CDR3 sequence is 13 residues long. CDR1 SGHTA and CDR2 FQGTGA come from the germline V gene. The V end was cut by 4 bases, the J end by 6 bases, with 11 bases between. CDR3 sequence: CASSSVWGDTQYF. CDR3 DNA sequence: TGTGCCAGCAGCTCCGTGTGGGGGGATACGCAGTATTTT.

The rearrangement links TRBV2 to TRBJ1-5; D is unclear. Trimming shortened V by 11 bases and J by 0 bases, and 14 bases separated the two germline ends. The germline gives CDR1 SNHLY, CDR2 FYNNEI. The CDR3 is 14 amino acids. Here the CDR3 reads CACHRGGSNQPQHF. The DNA for the CDR3 is TGTGCCTGCCACCGAGGAGGTAGCAATCAGCCCCAGCATTTT.